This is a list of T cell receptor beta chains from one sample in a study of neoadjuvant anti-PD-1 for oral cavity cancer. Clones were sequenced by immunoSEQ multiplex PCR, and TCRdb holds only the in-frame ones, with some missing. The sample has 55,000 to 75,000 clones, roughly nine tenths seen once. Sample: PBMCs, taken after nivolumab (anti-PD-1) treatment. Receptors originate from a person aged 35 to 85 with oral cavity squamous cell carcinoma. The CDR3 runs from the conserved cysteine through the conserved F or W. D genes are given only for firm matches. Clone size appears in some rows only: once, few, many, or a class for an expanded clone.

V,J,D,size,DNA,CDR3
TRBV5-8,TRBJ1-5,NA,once,TGTGCCAGCAGCTTGGGACAGGCTTATAGCAATCAGCCCCAGCATTTT,CASSLGQAYSNQPQHF
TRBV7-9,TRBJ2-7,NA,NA,TGTGCCAGCAGCTTAGGTCGGCCCGAGCAGTACTTC,CASSLGRPEQYF
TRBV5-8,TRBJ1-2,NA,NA,TGTGCCAGCAGCCTTTACCAGGCCAACTATGGCTACACCTTC,CASSLYQANYGYTF
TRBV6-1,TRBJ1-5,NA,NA,TGTGCCAGCAGTGAAGTAGGACATCAGCCCCAGCATTTT,CASSEVGHQPQHF
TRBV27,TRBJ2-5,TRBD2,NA,TGTGCCAGCAGTTCAGGACAGGGATCTAGCGGGGGGGCCAGAGAGACCCAGTACTTC,CASSSGQGSSGGARETQYF
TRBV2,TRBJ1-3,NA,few,TGTGCCAGCACCTTGGGCCCCCAGACTTCTGGAAACACCATATATTTT,CASTLGPQTSGNTIYF
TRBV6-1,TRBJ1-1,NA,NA,TGTGCCAGCAGTGAATGGCCGTCAGGGCGGACTGAAGCTTTCTTT,CASSEWPSGRTEAFF
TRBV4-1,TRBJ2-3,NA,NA,TGCGCCAGCAGCCAAGTTAACATGGGGTTCACAGATACGCAGTATTTT,CASSQVNMGFTDTQYF
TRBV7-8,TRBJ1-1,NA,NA,TGTGCCAGCAGCTTAGAGGGACTGCCGAACACTGAAGCTTTCTTT,CASSLEGLPNTEAFF
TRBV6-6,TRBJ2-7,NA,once,TGTGCCAGCAGAGCCGGGACTGGGGACGAGCAGTACTTC,CASRAGTGDEQYF
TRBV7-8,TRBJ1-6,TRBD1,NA,TGTGCCAGCAGCTCCTCCTGGGACAGCTATAATTCACCCCTCCACTTT,CASSSSWDSYNSPLHF
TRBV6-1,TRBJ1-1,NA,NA,TGTGCCAGTCCGAGGGGGAACACTGAAGCTTTCTTT,CASPRGNTEAFF
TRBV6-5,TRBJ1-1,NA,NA,TGTGCCAGCAGTTGGGGCGGGAACACTGAAGCTTTCTTT,CASSWGGNTEAFF
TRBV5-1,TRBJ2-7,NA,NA,TGCGCCAGCAGCCCCAATCCCGGGGCCTCCCTCGAGCAGTACTTC,CASSPNPGASLEQYF